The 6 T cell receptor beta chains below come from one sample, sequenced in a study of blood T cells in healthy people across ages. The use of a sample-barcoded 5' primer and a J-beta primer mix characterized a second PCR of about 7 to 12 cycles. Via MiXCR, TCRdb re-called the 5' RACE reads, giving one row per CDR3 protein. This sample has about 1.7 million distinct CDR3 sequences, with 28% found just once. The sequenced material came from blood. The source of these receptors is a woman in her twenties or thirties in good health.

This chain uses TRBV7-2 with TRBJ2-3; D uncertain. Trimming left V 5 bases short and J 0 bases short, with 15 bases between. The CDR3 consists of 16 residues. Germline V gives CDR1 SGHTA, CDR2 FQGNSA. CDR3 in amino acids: CASSPTISVSTDTQYF. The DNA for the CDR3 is TGTGCCAGCAGCCCCACGATTTCCGTAAGCACAGATACGCAGTATTTT.

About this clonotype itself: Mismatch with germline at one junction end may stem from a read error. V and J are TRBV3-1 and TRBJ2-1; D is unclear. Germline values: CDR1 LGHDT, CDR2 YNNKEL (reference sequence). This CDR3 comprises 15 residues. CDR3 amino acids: CVSSLTWISYNEQFF. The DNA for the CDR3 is TGTGTCAGCAGCCTCACATGGATCTCCTACAATGAGCAGTTCTTC.

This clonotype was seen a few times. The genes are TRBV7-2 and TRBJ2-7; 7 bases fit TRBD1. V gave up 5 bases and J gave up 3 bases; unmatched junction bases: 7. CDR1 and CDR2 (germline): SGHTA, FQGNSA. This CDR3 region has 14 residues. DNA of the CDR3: TGTGCCAGCAGCCCCCGACAGGGAAACTACGAGCAGTACTTC. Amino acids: CASSPRQGNYEQYF.

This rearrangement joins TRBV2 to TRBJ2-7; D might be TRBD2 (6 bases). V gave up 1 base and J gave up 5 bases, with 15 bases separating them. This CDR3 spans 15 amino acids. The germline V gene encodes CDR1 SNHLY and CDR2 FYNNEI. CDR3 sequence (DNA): TGTGCCAGCAGTGAAGACGAATACCGGGGGAACGAGCAGTACTTC. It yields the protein CASSEDEYRGNEQYF.

CDR3 DNA: TGTGCCAGCAGTGACACGGGACACCCTAATGAAAAACTGTTTTTT. Encoded protein: CASSDTGHPNEKLFF. The chain uses TRBV25-1 and TRBJ1-4, with TRBD1 as a possible D gene (6 bases). The germline V and J ends were trimmed by 3 bases and 3 bases, with 11 bases remaining between them. The germline CDR1 and CDR2 sequences are MGHDK and SYGVNS. The CDR3 is made up of 15 amino acids.

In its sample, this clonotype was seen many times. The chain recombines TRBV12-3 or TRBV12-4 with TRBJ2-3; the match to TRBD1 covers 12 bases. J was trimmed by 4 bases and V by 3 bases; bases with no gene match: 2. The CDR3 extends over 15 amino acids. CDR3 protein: CASSLGTGGADTQYF. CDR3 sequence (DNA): TGTGCCAGCAGTTTGGGGACAGGGGGCGCAGATACGCAGTATTTT.